Presented here are 5 T cell receptor beta chains from one specimen sequenced in a study of T-cell reconstitution after alpha-beta-depleted transplantation in children. Preparing the TCRbeta library involved the use of unique molecular identifiers. TCRdb analysed the PCR reads with MiXCR anew, one entry per CDR3 protein. In the table there are about 980,000 distinct CDR3 sequences, roughly 29% of which are singletons. This specimen consisted of PBMCs, mostly from graft donor cells, obtained 360 days after TCRalphabeta/CD19-depleted stem cell transplant. The receptors were sampled from a boy less than two years old who had a stem cell transplant for SCID, so the T cells may come from the graft donor.

The chain couples TRBV2 to TRBJ2-4; D gene ambiguous. The V gene lost 2 bases and the J gene lost 0 bases, with 11 bases spanning the gap. The germline V gene encodes CDR1 SNHLY and CDR2 FYNNEI. The CDR3 has 16 amino acids. CDR3 DNA: TGTGCCAGCAGTGAAAACGGTCGGATAGCCAAAAACATTCAGTACTTC. It encodes CASSENGRIAKNIQYF. Supplemented by reference TRBV2 and TRBJ2-4, the full variable domain reads EPEVTQTPSHQVTQMGQEVILRCVPISNHLYFYWYRQILGQKVEFLVSFYNNEISEKSEIFDDQFSVERPDGSNFTLKIRSTKLEDSAMYFCASSENGRIAKNIQYFGAGTRLSVL.

V is TRBV12-3 or TRBV12-4 and J is TRBJ2-1; 10 bases match TRBD1. The ends lost 5 bases at V and 6 bases at J; junction bases unmatched: 7. The CDR3 totals 15 residues. CDR3 nucleotides: TGTGCCAGCAGTCCGGGACAGGGGAAAGTCAATGAGCAGTTCTTC. It encodes CASSPGQGKVNEQFF.

This clonotype has a count of ten or more. The chain uses TRBV4-1 and TRBJ2-7; TRBD1 is a possible D gene (6 bases). CDR3 length: 15 residues. CDR1 MGHRA and CDR2 YSYEKL come from the germline V gene. Trimming stripped 2 bases from V and 3 bases from J, with 14 bases between. Here the CDR3 DNA reads TGCGCCAGCAGCCAATCCCGGACAGACAACTACGAGCAGTACTTC. It translates to CASSQSRTDNYEQYF.

This rearrangement joins TRBV6-1 to TRBJ2-6; maybe TRBD2 (5 bases). The CDR3 contains 15 residues. The germline V and J ends were trimmed by 2 bases and 2 bases, with 7 bases remaining between them. Germline CDR1 is MNHNS and CDR2 is SASEGT. The CDR3 spells CASSERGTGANVLTF. CDR3 bases: TGTGCCAGCAGTGAACGAGGGACTGGGGCCAACGTCCTGACTTTC.

V and J are TRBV10-2 and TRBJ2-5, with 8 bases fitting TRBD2. Germline values: CDR1 WSHSY, CDR2 SAAADI. Trimming took 4 bases from V and 1 from J; bases not matched to a gene: 11. This CDR3 is 17 amino acids long. CDR3 protein: CASSVGRGVFAQETQYF. For the CDR3, the DNA is TGCGCCAGCAGTGTGGGGCGGGGGGTTTTCGCCCAAGAGACCCAGTACTTC.